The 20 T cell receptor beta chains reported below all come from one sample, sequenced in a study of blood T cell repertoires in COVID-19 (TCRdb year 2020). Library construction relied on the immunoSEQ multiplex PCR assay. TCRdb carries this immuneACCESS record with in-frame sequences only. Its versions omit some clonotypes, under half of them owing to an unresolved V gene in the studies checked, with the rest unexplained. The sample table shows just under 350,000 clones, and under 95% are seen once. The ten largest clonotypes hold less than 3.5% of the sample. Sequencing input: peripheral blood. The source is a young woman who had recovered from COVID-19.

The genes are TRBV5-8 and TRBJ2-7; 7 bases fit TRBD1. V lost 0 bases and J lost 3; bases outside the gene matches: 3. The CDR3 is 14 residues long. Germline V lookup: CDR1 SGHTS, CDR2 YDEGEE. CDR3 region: CASSLVQGNYEQYV. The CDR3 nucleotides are TGTGCCAGCAGCTTGGTACAGGGGAACTACGAGCAGTACGTC.

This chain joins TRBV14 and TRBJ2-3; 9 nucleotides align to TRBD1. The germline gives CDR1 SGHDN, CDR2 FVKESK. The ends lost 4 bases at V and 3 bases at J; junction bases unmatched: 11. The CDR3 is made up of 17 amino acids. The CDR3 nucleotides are TGTGCCAGCAGCCGGAGCCCAGGGACAGGGTATACAGATACGCAGTATTTT. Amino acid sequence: CASSRSPGTGYTDTQYF.

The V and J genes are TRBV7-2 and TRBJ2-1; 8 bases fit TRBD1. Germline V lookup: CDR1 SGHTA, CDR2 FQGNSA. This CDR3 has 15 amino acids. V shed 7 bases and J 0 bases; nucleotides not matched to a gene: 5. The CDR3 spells CASNPGQGSYNEQFF. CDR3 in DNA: TGTGCCAGCAACCCTGGACAGGGCTCCTACAATGAGCAGTTCTTC.

The CDR3 is CASSQDARSDSPLHF. CDR3 DNA sequence: TGCGCCAGCAGCCAAGATGCTAGAAGTGATTCACCCCTCCACTTT. V is TRBV4-3 and J is TRBJ1-6; D is unclear. Per the germline V gene, CDR1 is LGHNA and CDR2 is YSLEER. V lost 0 bases and J lost 8, with 11 bases in between. The CDR3 contains 15 residues.

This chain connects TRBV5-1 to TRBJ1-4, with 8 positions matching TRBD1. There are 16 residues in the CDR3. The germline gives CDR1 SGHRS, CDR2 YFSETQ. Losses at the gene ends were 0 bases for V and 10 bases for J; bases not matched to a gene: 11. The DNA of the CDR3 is TGCGCCAGCAGCTTGGTCCCCGACAGGGGAGGCGGAAAACTGTTTTTT. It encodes CASSLVPDRGGGKLFF. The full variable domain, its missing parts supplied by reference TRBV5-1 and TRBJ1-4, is KAGVTQTPRYLIKTRGQQVTLSCSPISGHRSVSWYQQTPGQGLQFLFEYFSETQRNKGNFPGRFSGRQFSNSRSEMNVSTLELGDSALYLCASSLVPDRGGGKLFFGSGTQLSVL.

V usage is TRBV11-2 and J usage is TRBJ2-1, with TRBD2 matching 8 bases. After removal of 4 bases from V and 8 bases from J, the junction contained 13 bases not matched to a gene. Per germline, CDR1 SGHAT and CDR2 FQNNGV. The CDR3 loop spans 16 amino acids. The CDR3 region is CASSYRSAGGRDEQFF. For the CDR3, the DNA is TGTGCCAGCAGCTACCGATCCGCGGGAGGCAGGGATGAGCAGTTCTTC.

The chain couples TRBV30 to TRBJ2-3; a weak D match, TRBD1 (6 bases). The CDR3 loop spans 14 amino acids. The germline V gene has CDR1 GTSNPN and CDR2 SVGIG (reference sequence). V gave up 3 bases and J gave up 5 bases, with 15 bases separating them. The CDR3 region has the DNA TGTGCCTGGAGACAGGGTTCTTTCTTAGATACGCAGTATTTT. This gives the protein CAWRQGSFLDTQYF.

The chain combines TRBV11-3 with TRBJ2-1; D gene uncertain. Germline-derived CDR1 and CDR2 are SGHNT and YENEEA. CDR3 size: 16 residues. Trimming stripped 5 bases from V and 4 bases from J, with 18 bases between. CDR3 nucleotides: TGTGCCAGCAGCCTCCGGGTAGCCCGGATTTACAATGAGCAGTTCTTC. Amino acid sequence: CASSLRVARIYNEQFF.

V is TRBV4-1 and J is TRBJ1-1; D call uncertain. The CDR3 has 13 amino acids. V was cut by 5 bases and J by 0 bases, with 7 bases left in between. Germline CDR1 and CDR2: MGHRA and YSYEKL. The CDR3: CASSWLLNTEAFF. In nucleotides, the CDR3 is TGCGCCAGCAGCTGGCTCCTGAACACTGAAGCTTTCTTT.

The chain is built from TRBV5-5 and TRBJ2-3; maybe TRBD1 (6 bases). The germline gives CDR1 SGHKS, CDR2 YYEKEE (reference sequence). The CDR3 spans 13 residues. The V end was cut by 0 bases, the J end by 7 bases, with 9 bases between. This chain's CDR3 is CASSLAGVNTQYF. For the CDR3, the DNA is TGTGCCAGCAGCTTGGCAGGGGTGAATACGCAGTATTTT.

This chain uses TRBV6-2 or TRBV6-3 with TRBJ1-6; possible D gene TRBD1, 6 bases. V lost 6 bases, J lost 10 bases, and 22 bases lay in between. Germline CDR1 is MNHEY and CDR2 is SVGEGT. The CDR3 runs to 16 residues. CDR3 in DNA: TGTGCCAGCAGCAACCAGAACGGGGGGCTGGCATCACCCCTCCACTTT. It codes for CASSNQNGGLASPLHF.

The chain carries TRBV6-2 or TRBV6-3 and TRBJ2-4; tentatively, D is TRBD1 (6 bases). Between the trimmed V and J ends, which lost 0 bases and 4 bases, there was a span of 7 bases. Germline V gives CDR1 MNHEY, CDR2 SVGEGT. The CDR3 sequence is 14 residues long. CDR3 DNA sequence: TGTGCCAGCAGTTACTCGAGGGGGAAAAACATTCAGTACTTC. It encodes CASSYSRGKNIQYF.

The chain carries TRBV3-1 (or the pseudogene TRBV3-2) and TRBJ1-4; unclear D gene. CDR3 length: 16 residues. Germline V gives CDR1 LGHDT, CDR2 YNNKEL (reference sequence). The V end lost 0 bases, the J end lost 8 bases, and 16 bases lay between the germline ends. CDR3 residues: CASSQDFLGRGEKLFF. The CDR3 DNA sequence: TGTGCCAGCAGCCAAGATTTCCTAGGTCGAGGGGAAAAACTGTTTTTT.

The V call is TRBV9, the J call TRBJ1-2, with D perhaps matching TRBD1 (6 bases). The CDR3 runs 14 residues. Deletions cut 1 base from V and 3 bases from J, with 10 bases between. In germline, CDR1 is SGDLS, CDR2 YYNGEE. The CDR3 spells CASSVLQGDYGYTF. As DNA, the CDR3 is TGTGCCAGCAGCGTATTACAGGGAGACTATGGCTACACCTTC.

For the CDR3, the DNA is TGTGCCAGCAGCTCGAATCTTGGACTAGCGGGAGTCTCCAAAAACATTCAGTACTTC. It translates to CASSSNLGLAGVSKNIQYF. This chain joins TRBV11-2 and TRBJ2-4, with 13 bases identical to TRBD2. CDR1 and CDR2 from the germline V gene are SGHAT and FQNNGV. The junction had 11 bases not matched to a gene; V was cut back by 4 bases and J by 2 bases. The CDR3 has 19 residues. Full variable domain (missing parts from reference TRBV11-2 and TRBJ2-4): EAGVAQSPRYKIIEKRQSVAFWCNPISGHATLYWYQQILGQGPKLLIQFQNNGVVDDSQLPKDRFSAERLKGVDSTLKIQPAKLEDSAVYLCASSSNLGLAGVSKNIQYFGAGTRLSVL.

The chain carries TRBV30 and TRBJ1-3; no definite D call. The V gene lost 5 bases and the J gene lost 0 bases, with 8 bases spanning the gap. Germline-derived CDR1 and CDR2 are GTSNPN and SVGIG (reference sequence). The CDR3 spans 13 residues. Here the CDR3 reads CAWGALSGNTIYF. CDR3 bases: TGTGCCTGGGGAGCCCTCTCTGGAAACACCATATATTTT.

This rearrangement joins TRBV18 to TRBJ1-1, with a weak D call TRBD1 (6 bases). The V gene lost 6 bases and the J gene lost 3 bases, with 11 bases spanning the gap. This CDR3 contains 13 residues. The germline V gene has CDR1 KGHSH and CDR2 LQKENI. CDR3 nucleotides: TGTGCCAGCTCGCCAAACAGGGACACTGAAGCTTTCTTT. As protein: CASSPNRDTEAFF.

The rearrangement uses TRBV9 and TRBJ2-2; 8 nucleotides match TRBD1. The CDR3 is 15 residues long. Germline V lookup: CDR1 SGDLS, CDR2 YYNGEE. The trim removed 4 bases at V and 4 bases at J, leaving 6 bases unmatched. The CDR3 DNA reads TGTGCCAGCAGCCCAACAGGGGGTTTCACCGGGGAGCTGTTTTTT. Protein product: CASSPTGGFTGELFF.

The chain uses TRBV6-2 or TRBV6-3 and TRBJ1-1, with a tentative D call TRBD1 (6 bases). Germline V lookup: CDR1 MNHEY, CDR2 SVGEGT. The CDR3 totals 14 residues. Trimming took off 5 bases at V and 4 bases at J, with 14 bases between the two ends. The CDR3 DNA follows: TGTGCCAGCAGTCCCGCAGGACAGATCACTGAAGCTTTCTTT. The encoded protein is CASSPAGQITEAFF.

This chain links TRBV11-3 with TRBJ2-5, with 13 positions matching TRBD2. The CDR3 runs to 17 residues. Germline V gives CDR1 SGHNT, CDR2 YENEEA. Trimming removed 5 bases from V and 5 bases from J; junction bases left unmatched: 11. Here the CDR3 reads CASSAGRGLAGVETQYF. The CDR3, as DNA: TGTGCCAGCAGCGCGGGCCGAGGACTAGCGGGAGTGGAGACCCAGTACTTC.